This TCR beta chain was identified in a study of blood T cells in healthy people across ages. Isolated per sample were at least 6 million PBMCs. A second PCR of about 7 to 12 cycles used a sample-barcoded 5' primer and a J-beta primer mix. The template-switch adaptor, which had 12 random nucleotides, put a tag on each cDNA molecule. One entry per CDR3 protein results from TCRdb running MiXCR on the 5' RACE reads. The sample yields about a million distinct CDR3 sequences, 45% to 60% seen once. The V gene's germline CDR1 is DFQATT and CDR2 SNEGSKA (reference sequence). This CDR3 has 14 amino acids. The TCR originated in a woman aged 55-75 years in good health. The rearrangement links TRBV20-1 to TRBJ2-5; TRBD2 agrees at 7 bases. The J call may be mistaken, given a closer DNA end match to TRBJ2-7. Material: blood. The CDR3 here is CSAGGGSTTYEQYF. The DNA for the CDR3 is TGCAGTGCTGGGGGGGGGTCAACCACTTACGAGCAGTACTTC.